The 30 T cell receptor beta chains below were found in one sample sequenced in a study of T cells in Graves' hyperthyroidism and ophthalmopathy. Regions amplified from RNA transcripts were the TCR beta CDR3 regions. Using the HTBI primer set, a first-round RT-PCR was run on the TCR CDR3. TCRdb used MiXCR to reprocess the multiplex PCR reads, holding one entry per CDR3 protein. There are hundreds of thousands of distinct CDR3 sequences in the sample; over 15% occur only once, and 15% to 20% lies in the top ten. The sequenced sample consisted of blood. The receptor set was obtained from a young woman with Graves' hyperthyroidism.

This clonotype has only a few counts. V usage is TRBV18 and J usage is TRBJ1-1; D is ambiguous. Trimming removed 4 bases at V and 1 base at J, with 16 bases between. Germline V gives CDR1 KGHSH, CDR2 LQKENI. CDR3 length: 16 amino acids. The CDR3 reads CASSLLKLAGNTEAFF. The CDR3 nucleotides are TGTGCCAGCTCACTATTAAAACTAGCGGGGAACACTGAAGCTTTCTTT. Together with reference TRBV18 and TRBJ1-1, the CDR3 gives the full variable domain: NAGVMQNPRHLVRRRGQEARLRCSPMKGHSHVYWYRQLPEEGLKFMVYLQKENIIDESGMPKERFSAEFPKEGPSILRIQQVVRGDSAAYFCASSLLKLAGNTEAFFGQGTRLTVV.

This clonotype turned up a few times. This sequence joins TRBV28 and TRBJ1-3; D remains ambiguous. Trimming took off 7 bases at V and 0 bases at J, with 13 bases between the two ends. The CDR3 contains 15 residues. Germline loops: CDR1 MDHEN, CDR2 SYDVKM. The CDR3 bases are TGTGCCAGCACCCTCGGGCCCCTCTCTGGAAACACCATATATTTT. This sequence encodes CASTLGPLSGNTIYF.

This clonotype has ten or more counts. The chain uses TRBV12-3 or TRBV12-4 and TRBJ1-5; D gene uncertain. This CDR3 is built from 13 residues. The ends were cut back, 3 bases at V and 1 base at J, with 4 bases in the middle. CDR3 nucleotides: TGTGCCAGCAGTTTTGGGAGCAATCAGCCCCAGCATTTT. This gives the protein CASSFGSNQPQHF.

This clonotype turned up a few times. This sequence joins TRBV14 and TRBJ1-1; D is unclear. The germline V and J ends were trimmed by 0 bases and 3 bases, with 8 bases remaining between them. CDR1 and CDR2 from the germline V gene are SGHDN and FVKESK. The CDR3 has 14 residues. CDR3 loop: CASSQESQYTEAFF. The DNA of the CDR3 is TGTGCCAGCAGCCAAGAATCTCAATACACTGAAGCTTTCTTT.

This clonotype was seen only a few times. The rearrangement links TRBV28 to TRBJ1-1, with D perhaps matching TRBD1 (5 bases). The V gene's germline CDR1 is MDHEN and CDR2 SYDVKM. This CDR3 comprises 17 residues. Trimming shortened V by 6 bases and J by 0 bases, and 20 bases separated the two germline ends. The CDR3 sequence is CASSYAFPGRMNTEAFF. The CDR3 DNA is TGTGCCAGCAGCTATGCCTTCCCAGGGCGCATGAACACTGAAGCTTTCTTT.

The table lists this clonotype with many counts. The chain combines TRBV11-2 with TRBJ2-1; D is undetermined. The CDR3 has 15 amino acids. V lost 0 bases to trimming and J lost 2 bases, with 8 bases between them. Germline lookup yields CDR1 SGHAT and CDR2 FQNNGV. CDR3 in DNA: TGTGCCAGCAGCTTAGAGGTTATCGCCTACAATGAGCAGTTCTTC. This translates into CASSLEVIAYNEQFF.

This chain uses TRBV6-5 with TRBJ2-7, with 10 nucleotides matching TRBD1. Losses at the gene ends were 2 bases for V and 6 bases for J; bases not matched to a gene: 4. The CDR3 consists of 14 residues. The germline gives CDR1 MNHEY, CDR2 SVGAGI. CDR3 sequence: CASSYGTGVGEQYF. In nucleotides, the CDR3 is TGTGCCAGCAGTTACGGGACAGGGGTCGGCGAGCAGTACTTC.

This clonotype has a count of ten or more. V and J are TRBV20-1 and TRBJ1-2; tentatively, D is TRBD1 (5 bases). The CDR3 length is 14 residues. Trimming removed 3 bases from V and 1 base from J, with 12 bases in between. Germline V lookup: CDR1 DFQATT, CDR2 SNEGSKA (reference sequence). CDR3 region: CSASAQAVNYGYTF. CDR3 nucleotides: TGCAGTGCTAGCGCACAGGCTGTTAACTATGGCTACACCTTC.

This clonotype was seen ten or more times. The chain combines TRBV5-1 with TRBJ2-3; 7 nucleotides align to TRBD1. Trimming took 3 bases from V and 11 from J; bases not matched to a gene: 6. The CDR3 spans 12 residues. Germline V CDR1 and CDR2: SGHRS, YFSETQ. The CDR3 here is CASSSAGTEQYF. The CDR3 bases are TGCGCCAGCAGCTCAGCCGGGACAGAGCAGTATTTT.

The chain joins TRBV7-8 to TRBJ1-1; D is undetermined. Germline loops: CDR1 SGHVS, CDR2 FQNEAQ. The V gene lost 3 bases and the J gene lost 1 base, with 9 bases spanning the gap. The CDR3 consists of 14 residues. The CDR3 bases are TGTGCCAGCAGCTTGCGGGAGGCGAACACTGAAGCTTTCTTT. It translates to CASSLREANTEAFF.

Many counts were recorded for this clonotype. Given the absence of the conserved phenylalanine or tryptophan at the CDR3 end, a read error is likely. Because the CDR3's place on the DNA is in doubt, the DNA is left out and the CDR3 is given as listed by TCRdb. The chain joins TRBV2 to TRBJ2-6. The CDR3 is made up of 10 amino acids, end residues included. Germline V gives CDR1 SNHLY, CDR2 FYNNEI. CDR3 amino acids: CASRDRVHLH.

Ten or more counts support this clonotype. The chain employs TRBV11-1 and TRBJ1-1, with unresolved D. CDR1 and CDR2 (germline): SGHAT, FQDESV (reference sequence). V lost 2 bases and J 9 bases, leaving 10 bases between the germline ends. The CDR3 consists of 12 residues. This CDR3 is CASSLRPGQAFF. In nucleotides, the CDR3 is TGTGCCAGCAGCTTACGGCCAGGCCAAGCTTTCTTT.

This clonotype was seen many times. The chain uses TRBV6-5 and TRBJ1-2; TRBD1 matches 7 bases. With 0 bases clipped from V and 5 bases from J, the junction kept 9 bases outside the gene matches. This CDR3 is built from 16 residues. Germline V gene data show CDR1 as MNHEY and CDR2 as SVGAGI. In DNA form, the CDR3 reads TGTGCCAGCAGTTACTCCGAACCCAGGGGGAGGTATGGCTACACCTTC. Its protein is CASSYSEPRGRYGYTF.

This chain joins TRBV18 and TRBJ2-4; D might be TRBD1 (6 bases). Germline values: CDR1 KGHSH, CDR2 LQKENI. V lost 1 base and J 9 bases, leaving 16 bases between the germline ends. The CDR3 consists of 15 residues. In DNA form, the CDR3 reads TGTGCCAGCTCACCACTCCCGGGACAAACAAGCATTCAGTACTTC. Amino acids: CASSPLPGQTSIQYF.

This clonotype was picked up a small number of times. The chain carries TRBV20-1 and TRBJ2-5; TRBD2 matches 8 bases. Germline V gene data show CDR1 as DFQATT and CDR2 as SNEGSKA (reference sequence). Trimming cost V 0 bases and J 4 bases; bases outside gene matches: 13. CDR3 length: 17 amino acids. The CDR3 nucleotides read TGCAGTGCTAGAGAACCGACTGGGCTAGCGGGTGTAGAGACCCAGTACTTC. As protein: CSAREPTGLAGVETQYF.

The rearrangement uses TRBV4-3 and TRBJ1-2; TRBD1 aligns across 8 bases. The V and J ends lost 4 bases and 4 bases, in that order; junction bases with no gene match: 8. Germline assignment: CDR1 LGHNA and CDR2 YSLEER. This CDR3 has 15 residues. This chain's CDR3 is CASSPDRESFYGYTF. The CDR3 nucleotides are TGCGCCAGCAGCCCGGACAGGGAGAGTTTCTATGGCTACACCTTC.

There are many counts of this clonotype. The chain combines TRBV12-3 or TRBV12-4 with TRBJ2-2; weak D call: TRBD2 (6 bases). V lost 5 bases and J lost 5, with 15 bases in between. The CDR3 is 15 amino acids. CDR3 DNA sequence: TGTGCCAGCAGTACTCGACTAGTAGGAACCGGGGAGCTGTTTTTT. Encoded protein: CASSTRLVGTGELFF.

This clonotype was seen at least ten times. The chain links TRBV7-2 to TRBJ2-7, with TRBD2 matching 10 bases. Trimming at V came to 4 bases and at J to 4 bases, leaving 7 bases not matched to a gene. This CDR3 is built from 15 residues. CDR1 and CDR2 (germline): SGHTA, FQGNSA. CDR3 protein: CASSSQRGGVYEQYF. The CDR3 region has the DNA TGTGCCAGCAGCTCGCAGCGGGGGGGCGTTTACGAGCAGTACTTC. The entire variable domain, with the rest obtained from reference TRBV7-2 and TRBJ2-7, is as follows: GAGVSQSPSNKVTEKGKDVELRCDPISGHTALYWYRQSLGQGLEFLIYFQGNSAPDKSGLPSDRFSAERTGGSVSTLTIQRTQQEDSAVYLCASSSQRGGVYEQYFGPGTRLTVT.

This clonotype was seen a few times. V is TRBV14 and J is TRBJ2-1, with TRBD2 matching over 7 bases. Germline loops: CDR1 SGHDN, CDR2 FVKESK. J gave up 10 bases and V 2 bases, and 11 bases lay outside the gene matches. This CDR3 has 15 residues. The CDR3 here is CASSQRLGTNPEQFF. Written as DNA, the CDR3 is TGTGCCAGCAGCCAACGGCTCGGGACTAACCCCGAGCAGTTCTTC.

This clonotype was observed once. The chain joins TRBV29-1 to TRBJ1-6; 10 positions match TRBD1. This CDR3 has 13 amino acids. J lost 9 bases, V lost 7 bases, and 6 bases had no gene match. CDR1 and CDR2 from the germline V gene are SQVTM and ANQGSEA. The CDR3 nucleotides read TGCAGCGCAAGACAGGGGGCTTTTTCACCCCTCCACTTT. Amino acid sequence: CSARQGAFSPLHF.

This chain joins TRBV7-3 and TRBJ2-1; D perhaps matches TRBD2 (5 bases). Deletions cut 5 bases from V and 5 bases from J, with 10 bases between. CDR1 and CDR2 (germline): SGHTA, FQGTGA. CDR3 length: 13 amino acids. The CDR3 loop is CASSRLSNNEQFF. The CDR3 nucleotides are TGTGCCAGCAGCCGACTATCCAACAATGAGCAGTTCTTC.

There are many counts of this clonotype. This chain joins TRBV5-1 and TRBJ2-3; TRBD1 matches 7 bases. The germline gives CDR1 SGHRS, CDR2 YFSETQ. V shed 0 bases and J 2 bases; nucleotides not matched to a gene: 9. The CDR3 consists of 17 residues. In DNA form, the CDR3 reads TGCGCCAGCAGCTTGGGGGACGGACAGGCCTACACAGATACGCAGTATTTT. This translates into CASSLGDGQAYTDTQYF.

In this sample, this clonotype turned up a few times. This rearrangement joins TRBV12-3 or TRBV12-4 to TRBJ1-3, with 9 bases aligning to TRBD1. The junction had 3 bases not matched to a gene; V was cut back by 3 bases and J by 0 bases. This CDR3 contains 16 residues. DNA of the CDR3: TGTGCCAGCAGTTTTAGGACAGGGGTCTCTGGAAACACCATATATTTT. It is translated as CASSFRTGVSGNTIYF.

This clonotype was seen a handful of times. The CDR3 reads CASSLAAGSGHGYTF. The DNA for the CDR3 is TGCGCCAGCAGCTTGGCGGCAGGGAGCGGTCATGGCTACACCTTC. The chain recombines TRBV5-1 with TRBJ1-2; D perhaps matches TRBD1 (5 bases). Germline values: CDR1 SGHRS, CDR2 YFSETQ. The V gene lost 0 bases and the J gene lost 6 bases, with 15 bases spanning the gap. The CDR3 has 15 amino acids.

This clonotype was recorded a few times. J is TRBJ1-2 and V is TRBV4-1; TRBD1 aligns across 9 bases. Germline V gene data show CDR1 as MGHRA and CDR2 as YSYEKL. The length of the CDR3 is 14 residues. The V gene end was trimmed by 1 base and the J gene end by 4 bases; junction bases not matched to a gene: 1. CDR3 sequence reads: CASSQGDRAYGYTF. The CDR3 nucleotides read TGCGCCAGCAGCCAAGGGGACAGGGCCTATGGCTACACCTTC.

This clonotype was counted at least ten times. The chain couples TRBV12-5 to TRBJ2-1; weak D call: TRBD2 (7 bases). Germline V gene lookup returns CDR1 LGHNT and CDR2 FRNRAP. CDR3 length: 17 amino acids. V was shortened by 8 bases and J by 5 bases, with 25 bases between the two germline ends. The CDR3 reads CASSAVIGRGSNNEQFF. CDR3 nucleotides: TGTGCTAGTTCCGCCGTTATAGGGAGGGGGAGCAACAATGAGCAGTTCTTC.

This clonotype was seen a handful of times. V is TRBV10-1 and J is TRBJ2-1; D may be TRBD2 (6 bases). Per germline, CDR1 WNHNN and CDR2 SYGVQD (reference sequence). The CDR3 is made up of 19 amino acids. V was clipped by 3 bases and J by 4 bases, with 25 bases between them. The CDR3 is CASSDAGTFGLDPYNEQFF. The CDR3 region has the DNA TGCGCCAGCAGTGACGCAGGGACTTTCGGGCTCGACCCATACAATGAGCAGTTCTTC.

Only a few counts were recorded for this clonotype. This CDR3 is CASSQDRRGPYNEQFF. CDR3 nucleotides: TGCGCCAGCAGCCAAGATCGGCGGGGCCCCTACAATGAGCAGTTCTTC. V is TRBV4-3 and J is TRBJ2-1, with D perhaps matching TRBD2 (6 bases). Germline V lookup: CDR1 LGHNA, CDR2 YSLEER. The V gene lost 0 bases and the J gene lost 2 bases, with 11 bases spanning the gap. The CDR3 length is 16 residues.

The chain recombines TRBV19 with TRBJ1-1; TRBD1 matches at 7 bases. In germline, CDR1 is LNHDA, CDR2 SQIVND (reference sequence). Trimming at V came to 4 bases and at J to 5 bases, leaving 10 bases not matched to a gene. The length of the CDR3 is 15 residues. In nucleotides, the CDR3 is TGTGCCAGTAGTAGGCAAGAGACAGGGTGGACTGAAGCTTTCTTT. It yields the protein CASSRQETGWTEAFF.

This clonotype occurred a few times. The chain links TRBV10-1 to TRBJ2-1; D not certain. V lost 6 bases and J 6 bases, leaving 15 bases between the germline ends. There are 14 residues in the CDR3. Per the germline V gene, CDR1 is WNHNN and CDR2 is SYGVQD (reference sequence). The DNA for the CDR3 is TGCGCCAGCAGCGTCCGGGCCCGGTCCAATGAGCAGTTCTTC. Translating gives CASSVRARSNEQFF.